The 27 T cell receptor beta chains presented below share a single source sample, sequenced in a study of regulatory T cells in long-lasting Graves disease. Sample time point: newly diagnosed GD, antithyroid drugs for less than 3 months. Making the TCR library involved RNA that had been extracted from PBMCs. Arm-PCR of CDR3 regions and iRepertoire HTBI primers were used to build TCR beta libraries. From the multiplex PCR reads, TCRdb called clonotypes with MiXCR, one entry per CDR3 protein. The sample holds approximately 460,000 distinct CDR3 sequences, approximately 16% seen once. This sample also belongs to another study, concerning T cells in Graves' hyperthyroidism and ophthalmopathy.

The specimen comprised peripheral blood mononuclear cells (PBMCs), sampled at new diagnosis, from a patient treated with antithyroid drugs. The receptor source for this set is a woman aged 25 to 39 with Graves disease.

This clonotype was found many times. This rearrangement joins TRBV2 to TRBJ2-2; 7 nucleotides agree with TRBD2. V was clipped by 3 bases and J by 4 bases; unmatched bases: 2. The germline CDR1 and CDR2 sequences are SNHLY and FYNNEI. The CDR3 has 14 amino acids. The CDR3 nucleotides read TGTGCCAGCAGTGAGCGGGGGATCACCGGGGAGCTGTTTTTT. Translation gives CASSERGITGELFF.

There are a few counts of this clonotype. This chain connects TRBV9 to TRBJ2-2, with 10 bases lining up with TRBD2. V shed 4 bases and J 0 bases; nucleotides not matched to a gene: 9. There are 18 residues in the CDR3. Germline assignment: CDR1 SGDLS and CDR2 YYNGEE. This CDR3 reads CASSPVAGGPSNTGELFF. Here the CDR3 DNA reads TGTGCCAGCAGCCCTGTAGCGGGAGGACCCTCGAACACCGGGGAGCTGTTTTTT.

The genes are TRBV29-1 and TRBJ1-1; TRBD1 matches 9 bases. CDR3 size: 15 residues. CDR1 SQVTM and CDR2 ANQGSEA come from the germline V gene. Germline trimming cut 5 bases from V and 0 bases from J; bases unmatched to any gene: 7. CDR3 region: CSVYRGQALNTEAFF. The CDR3 nucleotides are TGCAGCGTTTACAGGGGGCAGGCGCTGAACACTGAAGCTTTCTTT.

This clonotype was seen only a few times. The V gene is TRBV19, the J gene TRBJ2-1; TRBD2 aligns across 10 bases. With V trimmed by 1 base and J by 2 bases, 5 bases remained unmatched. Germline values: CDR1 LNHDA, CDR2 SQIVND (reference sequence). The CDR3 totals 17 residues. Here the CDR3 DNA reads TGTGCCAGTAGTATAGCGTTAGCGGGGGGCCCCTACAATGAGCAGTTCTTC. Translating gives CASSIALAGGPYNEQFF.

V usage is TRBV5-1 and J usage is TRBJ2-3; the D is unclear. The CDR3 contains 15 residues. Between the trimmed V and J ends, which lost 5 bases and 2 bases, there was a span of 15 bases. In germline, CDR1 is SGHRS, CDR2 YFSETQ. DNA for the CDR3: TGCGCCAGCAGTCACGATCAACCGGTCACAGATACGCAGTATTTT. It codes for CASSHDQPVTDTQYF.

This clonotype has at least ten counts. V and J are TRBV2 and TRBJ1-1; 10 bases agree with TRBD1. The V gene end was trimmed by 5 bases and the J gene end by 10 bases; junction bases not matched to a gene: 7. This CDR3 has 13 residues. Germline values: CDR1 SNHLY, CDR2 FYNNEI. This CDR3 is CASSKTGGWRAFF. The CDR3 nucleotides read TGTGCCAGCAGTAAGACAGGGGGCTGGAGAGCTTTCTTT.

With respect to this clonotype: This clone may be a read error of a much larger clone one base away. This chain links TRBV6-2 or TRBV6-3 with TRBJ2-1; 10 bases fit TRBD2. V trimming: 1 base; J trimming: 15 bases; junction bases outside the gene matches: 18. Germline values: CDR1 MNHEY, CDR2 SVGEGT. The CDR3 contains 17 residues. The DNA of the CDR3 is TGTGCCAGCAGTTACTGTGCGGGGAGCGGGAGGGCCTATGAGTCGTTCTTC. The encoded protein is CASSYCAGSGRAYESFF.

This clonotype has at least ten counts. V is TRBV27 and J is TRBJ1-5; 9 nucleotides match TRBD1. Per germline, CDR1 MNHEY and CDR2 SMNVEV (reference sequence). The V segment lost 5 bases and the J segment 3 bases; nucleotides outside the gene matches: 11. CDR3 length: 17 amino acids. This CDR3 reads CASSPMPGQGYNQPQHF. CDR3 sequence (DNA): TGTGCCAGCAGTCCCATGCCGGGACAGGGCTACAATCAGCCCCAGCATTTT.

The rearrangement joins TRBV28 to TRBJ2-3; D may correspond to TRBD1 or TRBD2 (5 bases each). Germline values: CDR1 MDHEN, CDR2 SYDVKM. V was shortened by 8 bases and J by 0 bases, with 18 bases between the two germline ends. This CDR3 is built from 16 residues. The CDR3 here is CASSVVGDGSTDTQYF. The CDR3 coding sequence is TGTGCCAGCTCCGTAGTGGGGGACGGTAGCACAGATACGCAGTATTTT.

This clonotype was detected once. This sequence joins TRBV3-1 and TRBJ2-2; no firm D call. The CDR3 is 16 amino acids. V was trimmed by 7 bases and J by 0 bases, leaving 15 bases between them. From germline, CDR1 is LGHDT and CDR2 YNNKEL (reference sequence). The CDR3 sequence is CASNLRYSTNTGELFF. The CDR3 DNA reads TGTGCCAGCAATCTAAGGTACTCAACGAACACCGGGGAGCTGTTTTTT.

This clonotype has at least ten counts. This rearrangement joins TRBV12-3 or TRBV12-4 to TRBJ1-6; D is perhaps TRBD1 (6 bases). There are 15 residues in the CDR3. Trimming took off 2 bases at V and 5 bases at J, with 10 bases between the two ends. DNA for the CDR3: TGTGCCAGCAGTTTATTGGGGACACATAATTCACCCCTCCACTTT. This gives the protein CASSLLGTHNSPLHF.

The chain links TRBV18 to TRBJ1-1; 7 bases agree with TRBD1. The CDR3 has 16 amino acids. CDR1 and CDR2 (germline): KGHSH, LQKENI. V shed 4 bases, J shed 1 base, and the junction held 9 bases outside the gene matches. CDR3 sequence: CASSRQGRGSNTEAFF. The CDR3 DNA follows: TGTGCCAGCTCACGACAGGGCAGGGGTTCGAACACTGAAGCTTTCTTT.

The table lists this clonotype with many counts. The chain is built from TRBV28 and TRBJ2-7; TRBD2 might be the D (5 bases). The CDR3 is 12 amino acids. Germline V gene data show CDR1 as MDHEN and CDR2 as SYDVKM. Trimming took 5 bases from V and 7 from J, leaving 12 bases between them. CDR3 loop: CASSKREREQYF. The CDR3 bases are TGTGCCAGCAGTAAGAGGGAAAGGGAGCAGTACTTC.

This clonotype was detected ten times or more. The chain employs TRBV3-1 and TRBJ1-3; no clear D. The CDR3 consists of 15 residues. CDR1 is LGHDT, CDR2 YNNKEL, per germline (reference sequence). V lost 2 bases, J lost 0 bases, and 8 bases lay in between. As DNA, the CDR3 is TGTGCCAGCAGCCAAACTCCCAGCTCTGGAAACACCATATATTTT. It specifies CASSQTPSSGNTIYF.

There are many counts of this clonotype. The gene calls are TRBV11-2 and TRBJ2-1, with 7 bases lining up with TRBD2. Germline assignment: CDR1 SGHAT and CDR2 FQNNGV. The CDR3 is made up of 14 amino acids. V lost 1 base, J lost 6 bases, and 3 bases stayed unmatched. CDR3 nucleotide sequence: TGTGCCAGCAGCTTAGGGGGACTACTCAATGAGCAGTTCTTC. It encodes CASSLGGLLNEQFF. The full variable domain, rest sourced from reference TRBV11-2 and TRBJ2-1, is EAGVAQSPRYKIIEKRQSVAFWCNPISGHATLYWYQQILGQGPKLLIQFQNNGVVDDSQLPKDRFSAERLKGVDSTLKIQPAKLEDSAVYLCASSLGGLLNEQFFGPGTRLTVL.

This clonotype was seen ten or more times. V is TRBV29-1 and J is TRBJ1-2; no firm D call. CDR1 and CDR2 (germline): SQVTM, ANQGSEA. The CDR3 totals 14 residues. The V end was cut by 2 bases, the J end by 1 base, with 11 bases between. The CDR3 DNA reads as TGCAGCGTTGAAACCCGAGAAGTTAACTATGGCTACACCTTC. This encodes CSVETREVNYGYTF.

This clonotype was counted a few times. The junction departs from the called germline gene at one end, perhaps through a read error. The chain combines TRBV5-1 with TRBJ2-3; 8 nucleotides agree with TRBD2. The CDR3 has 16 residues. CDR1 and CDR2 from the germline V gene are SGHRS and YFSETQ. This chain's CDR3 is CVSSPGGSGSTDTQYF. Here the CDR3 DNA reads TGCGTCAGCAGCCCGGGAGGGAGCGGGAGCACAGATACGCAGTATTTT. Using reference TRBV5-1 and TRBJ2-3 for the parts outside the CDR3, the full variable domain is KAGVTQTPRYLIKTRGQQVTLSCSPISGHRSVSWYQQTPGQGLQFLFEYFSETQRNKGNFPGRFSGRQFSNSRSEMNVSTLELGDSALYLCVSSPGGSGSTDTQYFGPGTRLTVL.

Notes on this clonotype: Just one base apart from a much larger clone, this may be a read error. The rearrangement links TRBV11-3 to TRBJ1-1, with D tentatively TRBD1 (5 bases). The germline V gene encodes CDR1 SGHNT and CDR2 YENEEA. The CDR3 runs 15 residues. This chain's CDR3 is CVSSSRGLMYTEAFF. Written as DNA, the CDR3 is TGTGTCAGCAGCTCTAGGGGCCTTATGTACACTGAAGCTTTCTTT. The entire variable domain, with the rest obtained from reference TRBV11-3 and TRBJ1-1, is as follows: EAGVVQSPRYKIIEKKQPVAFWCNPISGHNTLYWYLQNLGQGPELLIRYENEEAVDDSQLPKDRFSAERLKGVDSTLKIQPAELGDSAVYLCVSSSRGLMYTEAFFGQGTRLTVV.

There are many counts of this clonotype. This rearrangement joins TRBV7-8 to TRBJ1-5; weak D call: TRBD1 (6 bases). This CDR3 is built from 15 residues. Germline-derived CDR1 and CDR2 are SGHVS and FQNEAQ. Trimming removed 1 base from V and 3 bases from J, with 10 bases in between. CDR3 amino acids: CASSLGGGFNQPQHF. The CDR3 DNA follows: TGTGCCAGCAGCTTAGGAGGGGGATTCAATCAGCCCCAGCATTTT.

This chain links TRBV6-1 with TRBJ1-1; TRBD1 matches 11 bases. CDR3 length equals 15 residues. The germline gives CDR1 MNHNS, CDR2 SASEGT. Germline trimming cut 7 bases from V and 6 bases from J; bases unmatched to any gene: 10. The CDR3 DNA follows: TGTGCCAGCACAATAACCGGGACAGGGGGGTCTGAAGCTTTCTTT. As protein: CASTITGTGGSEAFF.

This clonotype was counted only a few times. A much larger clonotype is one base distant, so this may be a read error. The rearrangement links TRBV12-3 or TRBV12-4 to TRBJ2-4; 12 bases align to TRBD2. The CDR3 extends over 15 amino acids. The DNA of the CDR3 is TGTGCCAACAGTTTGGTGTCTAGCGGGAGGGACATTCAGTACTTC. It yields the protein CANSLVSSGRDIQYF.

V and J are TRBV24-1 and TRBJ2-5; D may match TRBD1 or TRBD2 (5 bases each). The CDR3 contains 15 residues. Germline lookup yields CDR1 KGHDR and CDR2 SFDVKD. V lost 4 bases and J lost 5, with 16 bases in between. The chain's CDR3 is CATSDGLGTVETQYF. The CDR3, as DNA: TGTGCCACCAGTGACGGACTTGGGACGGTGGAGACCCAGTACTTC.

This clonotype was seen ten or more times. V is TRBV20-1 and J is TRBJ2-7, with 10 positions matching TRBD2. The germline CDR1 and CDR2 sequences are DFQATT and SNEGSKA (reference sequence). The CDR3 covers 15 residues. Losses at the gene ends were 0 bases for V and 4 bases for J; bases not matched to a gene: 6. Here the CDR3 DNA reads TGCAGTGCTAGAGATCTGACTAGCGGGTGGTACGAGCAGTACTTC. It specifies CSARDLTSGWYEQYF.

This clonotype was counted a few times. V usage is TRBV4-1 and J usage is TRBJ2-1, with TRBD2 matching 8 bases. Trimming cost V 0 bases and J 6 bases; bases outside gene matches: 19. The CDR3 spans 20 residues. Germline V gene lookup returns CDR1 MGHRA and CDR2 YSYEKL. CDR3 nucleotides: TGCGCCAGCAGCCAAGAACGGCAATGGGCGCGGGGGGAGGGCCTCAATGAGCAGTTCTTC. Translated: CASSQERQWARGEGLNEQFF.

In its sample, this clonotype was seen many times. The chain uses TRBV7-2 and TRBJ2-1; either TRBD1 or TRBD2 may fit D (6 bases each). The germline CDR1 and CDR2 sequences are SGHTA and FQGNSA. Trimming removed 4 bases at V and 4 bases at J, with 14 bases between. The CDR3 runs to 15 residues. CDR3 sequence (DNA): TGTGCCAGCAGCTCTGGAGGGGGTGGGTACAATGAGCAGTTCTTC. It translates to CASSSGGGGYNEQFF. The full variable domain, completed using reference TRBV7-2 and TRBJ2-1, is GAGVSQSPSNKVTEKGKDVELRCDPISGHTALYWYRQSLGQGLEFLIYFQGNSAPDKSGLPSDRFSAERTGGSVSTLTIQRTQQEDSAVYLCASSSGGGGYNEQFFGPGTRLTVL.

The chain employs TRBV6-1 and TRBJ2-6, with D perhaps assigned TRBD1 or TRBD2 (6 bases each). The CDR3 extends over 17 amino acids. The V end lost 2 bases, the J end lost 0 bases, and 11 bases lay between the germline ends. Germline lookup yields CDR1 MNHNS and CDR2 SASEGT. The CDR3 DNA sequence: TGTGCCAGCAGTGAACTAAGGGGGGACTCTGGGGCCAACGTCCTGACTTTC. The encoded protein is CASSELRGDSGANVLTF.

This clonotype occurred many times. The rearrangement joins TRBV5-1 to TRBJ2-1; D possibly corresponds to TRBD1 (6 bases). V was trimmed by 0 bases and J by 8 bases, leaving 9 bases between them. Germline loops: CDR1 SGHRS, CDR2 YFSETQ. CDR3 length: 13 amino acids. The CDR3 sequence is CASSLEGDDEQFF. The CDR3 coding sequence is TGCGCCAGCAGCTTGGAGGGGGACGATGAGCAGTTCTTC.